The 7 T cell receptor beta chains presented below share a single source sample, sequenced in a study of blood T cell repertoires in COVID-19. TCRdb's table, derived via immunoSEQ multiplex PCR, lists solely in-frame clones and lacks some. The data show 95,000 to 150,000 clones, approximately 88% seen once. Input material: peripheral blood. These receptors were obtained from a man aged 50-59 years with acute or convalescent COVID-19.

V is TRBV5-1 and J is TRBJ1-1; no reliable D call. The CDR3 has 13 residues. The V end lost 0 bases, the J end lost 11 bases, and 14 bases lay between the germline ends. CDR1 is SGHRS and CDR2 is YFSETQ in the germline V gene. The CDR3 bases are TGCGCCAGCAGCTTGGAGGGCCTCGGGGAGGCTTTCTTT. Residues: CASSLEGLGEAFF.

The chain combines TRBV5-6 with TRBJ2-3, with TRBD1 as a possible D gene (5 bases). In germline, CDR1 is SGHDT, CDR2 YYEEEE. The V gene lost 0 bases and the J gene lost 6 bases, with 17 bases spanning the gap. This CDR3 region has 16 residues. The CDR3 DNA follows: TGTGCCAGCAGCTTGGCTATGGGCAGGGAAGGGGATACGCAGTATTTT. Amino acid sequence: CASSLAMGREGDTQYF.

This chain links TRBV27 with TRBJ2-1, with 9 nucleotides matching TRBD2. Germline V gives CDR1 MNHEY, CDR2 SMNVEV (reference sequence). The CDR3 extends over 16 amino acids. V gave up 0 bases and J gave up 8 bases; unmatched junction bases: 8. CDR3 sequence (DNA): TGTGCCAGCAGTTTATCGATAAGCGGGAGGAACCATGAGCAGTTCTTC. It specifies CASSLSISGRNHEQFF.

This clone was detected only once. This rearrangement joins TRBV11-2 to TRBJ2-7; maybe TRBD1 (6 bases). This CDR3 region has 14 residues. From germline, CDR1 is SGHAT and CDR2 FQNNGV. V lost 1 base, J lost 3 bases, and 10 bases lay in between. The CDR3 sequence: CASSLVGQLYEQYF. The DNA for the CDR3 is TGTGCCAGCAGCTTAGTGGGACAACTCTACGAGCAGTACTTC.

The chain carries TRBV28 and TRBJ2-1; TRBD2 matches at 7 bases. CDR3 length: 14 residues. V was pared by 5 bases and J by 9 bases, with 10 bases of the junction left unmatched. The germline V gene encodes CDR1 MDHEN and CDR2 SYDVKM. The DNA for the CDR3 is TGTGCCAGCAGTCCAACACCACCTAGCGGTGAGCAGTTCTTC. It encodes CASSPTPPSGEQFF.

This chain joins TRBV5-6 and TRBJ2-5; D gene ambiguous. V lost 1 base, J lost 3 bases, and 10 bases lay in between. Germline values: CDR1 SGHDT, CDR2 YYEEEE. The CDR3 contains 14 residues. Written as DNA, the CDR3 is TGTGCCAGCAGCTTGCTGTCGGTTGAAGAGACCCAGTACTTC. Protein sequence: CASSLLSVEETQYF.

This clone was picked up a small number of times. The V and J genes are TRBV7-2 and TRBJ2-7; TRBD2 agrees at 11 bases. Trimming at V came to 1 base and at J to 8 bases, leaving 4 bases not matched to a gene. Per germline, CDR1 SGHTA and CDR2 FQGNSA. The CDR3 runs to 14 residues. DNA of the CDR3: TGTGCCAGCAGCTTAGTACTAGCGGGAGAAAAGCAGTACTTC. It specifies CASSLVLAGEKQYF.